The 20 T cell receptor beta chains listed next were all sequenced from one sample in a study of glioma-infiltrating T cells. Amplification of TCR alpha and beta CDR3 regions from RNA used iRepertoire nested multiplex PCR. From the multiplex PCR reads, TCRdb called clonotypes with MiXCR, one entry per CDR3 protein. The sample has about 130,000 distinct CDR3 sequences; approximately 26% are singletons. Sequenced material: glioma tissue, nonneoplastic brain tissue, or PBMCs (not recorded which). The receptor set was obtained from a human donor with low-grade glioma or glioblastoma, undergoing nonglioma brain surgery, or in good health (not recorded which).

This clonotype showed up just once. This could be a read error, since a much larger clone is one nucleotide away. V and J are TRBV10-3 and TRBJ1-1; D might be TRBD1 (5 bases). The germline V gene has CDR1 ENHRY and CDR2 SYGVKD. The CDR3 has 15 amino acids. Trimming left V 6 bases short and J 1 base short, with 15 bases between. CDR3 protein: CAIRGEQRRNTEAFF. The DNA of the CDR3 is TGTGCCATCAGGGGGGAACAGAGAAGGAACACTGAAGCTTTCTTT.

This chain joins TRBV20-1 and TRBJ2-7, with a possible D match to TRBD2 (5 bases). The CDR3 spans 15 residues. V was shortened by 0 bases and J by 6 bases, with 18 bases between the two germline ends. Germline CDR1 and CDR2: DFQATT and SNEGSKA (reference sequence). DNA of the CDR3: TGCAGTGCTAGAGATAGTACTGGGAGTACGGGCGAGCAGTACGTC. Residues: CSARDSTGSTGEQYV.

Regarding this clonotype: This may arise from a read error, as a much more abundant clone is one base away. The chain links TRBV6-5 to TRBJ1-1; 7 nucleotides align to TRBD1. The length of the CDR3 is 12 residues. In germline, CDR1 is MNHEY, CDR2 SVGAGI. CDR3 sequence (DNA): TGTGCCTGCAGTACAGGGGAAACTGAAGCTTTCTTT. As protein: CACSTGETEAFF.

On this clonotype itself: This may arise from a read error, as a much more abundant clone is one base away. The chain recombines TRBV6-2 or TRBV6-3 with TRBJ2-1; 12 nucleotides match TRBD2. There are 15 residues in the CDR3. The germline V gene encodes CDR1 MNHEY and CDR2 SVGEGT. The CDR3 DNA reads TGTGCCAGCAGTCTAGCGGGGGGGATTTACAAAGAGCAGTTCTTC. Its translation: CASSLAGGIYKEQFF.

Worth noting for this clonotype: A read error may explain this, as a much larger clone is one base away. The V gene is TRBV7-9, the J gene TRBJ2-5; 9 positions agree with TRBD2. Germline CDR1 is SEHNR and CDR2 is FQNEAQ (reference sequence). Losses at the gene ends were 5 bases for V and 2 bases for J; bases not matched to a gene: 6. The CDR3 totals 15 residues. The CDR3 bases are TGTGCCAGCAGCAACCGACTAGCGGAGCAAGAGACCCAGTACTTC. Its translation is CASSNRLAEQETQYF.

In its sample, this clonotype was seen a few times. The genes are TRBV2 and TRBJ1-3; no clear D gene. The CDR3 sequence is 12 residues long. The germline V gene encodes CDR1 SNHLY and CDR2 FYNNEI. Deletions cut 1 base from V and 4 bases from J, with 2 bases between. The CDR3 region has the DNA TGTGCCAGCAGTGAAGGCGGAAACACCATATATTTT. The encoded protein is CASSEGGNTIYF.

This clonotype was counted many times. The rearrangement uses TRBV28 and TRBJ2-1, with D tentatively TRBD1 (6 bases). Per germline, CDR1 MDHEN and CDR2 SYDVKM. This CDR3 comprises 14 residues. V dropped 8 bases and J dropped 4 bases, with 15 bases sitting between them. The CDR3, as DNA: TGTGCCAGCGGGGGCGCAGGGCCGTACAATGAGCAGTTCTTC. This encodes CASGGAGPYNEQFF.

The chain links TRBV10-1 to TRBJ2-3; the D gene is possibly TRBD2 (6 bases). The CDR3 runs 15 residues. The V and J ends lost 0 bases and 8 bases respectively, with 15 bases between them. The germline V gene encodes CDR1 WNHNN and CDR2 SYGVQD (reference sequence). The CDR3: CASSESGGRVGTQYF. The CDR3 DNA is TGCGCCAGCAGTGAGTCGGGGGGAAGGGTCGGTACGCAGTATTTT.

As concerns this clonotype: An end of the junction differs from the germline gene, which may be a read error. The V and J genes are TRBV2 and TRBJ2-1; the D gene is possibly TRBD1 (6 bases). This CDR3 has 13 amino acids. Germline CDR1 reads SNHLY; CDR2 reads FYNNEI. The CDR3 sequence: CVSKQGSYNEQFF. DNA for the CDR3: TGTGTCAGCAAGCAGGGGTCCTACAATGAGCAGTTCTTC.

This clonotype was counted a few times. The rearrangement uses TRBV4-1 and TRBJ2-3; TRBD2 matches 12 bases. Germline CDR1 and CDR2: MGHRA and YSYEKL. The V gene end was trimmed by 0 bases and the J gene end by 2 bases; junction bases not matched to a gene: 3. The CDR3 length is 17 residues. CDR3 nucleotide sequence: TGCGCCAGCAGCCAAGATGGACTAGCGGGGAACACAGATACGCAGTATTTT. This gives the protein CASSQDGLAGNTDTQYF.

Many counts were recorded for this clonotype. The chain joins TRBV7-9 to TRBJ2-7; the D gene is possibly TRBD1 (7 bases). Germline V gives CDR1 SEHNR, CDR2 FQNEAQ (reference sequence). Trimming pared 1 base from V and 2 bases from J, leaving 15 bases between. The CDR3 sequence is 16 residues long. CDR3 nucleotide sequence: TGTGCCAGCAGCTTAGTCCGGCAGGGGGGTACCTACGAGCAGTACGTC. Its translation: CASSLVRQGGTYEQYV.

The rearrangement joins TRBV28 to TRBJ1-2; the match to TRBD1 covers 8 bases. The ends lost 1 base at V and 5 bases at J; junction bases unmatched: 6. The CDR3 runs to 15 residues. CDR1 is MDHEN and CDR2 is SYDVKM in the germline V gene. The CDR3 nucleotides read TGTGCCAGCAGTTTATCTCCCGGGACAGGTTATGGCTACACCTTC. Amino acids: CASSLSPGTGYGYTF.

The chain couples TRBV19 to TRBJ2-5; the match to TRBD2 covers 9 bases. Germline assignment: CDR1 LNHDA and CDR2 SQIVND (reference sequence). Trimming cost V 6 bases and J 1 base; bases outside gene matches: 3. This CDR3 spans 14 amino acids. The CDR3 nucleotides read TGTGCCAGTAGCAGACTAGCGGCCCAAGAGACCCAGTACTTC. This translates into CASSRLAAQETQYF.

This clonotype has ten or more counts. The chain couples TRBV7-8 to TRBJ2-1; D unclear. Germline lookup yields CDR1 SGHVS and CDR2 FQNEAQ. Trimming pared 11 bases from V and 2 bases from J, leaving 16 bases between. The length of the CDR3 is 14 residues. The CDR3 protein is CALSLDQPYNEQFF. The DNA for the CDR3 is TGTGCCTTATCATTGGACCAACCCTACAATGAGCAGTTCTTC.

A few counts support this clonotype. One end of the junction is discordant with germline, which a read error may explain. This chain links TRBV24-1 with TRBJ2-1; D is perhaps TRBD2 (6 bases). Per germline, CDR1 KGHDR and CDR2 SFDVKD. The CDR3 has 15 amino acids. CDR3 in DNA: TGTGCCACCAGTGATTTGCAAGATGGAGGGAATGGGCAGTTCTTC. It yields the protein CATSDLQDGGNGQFF.

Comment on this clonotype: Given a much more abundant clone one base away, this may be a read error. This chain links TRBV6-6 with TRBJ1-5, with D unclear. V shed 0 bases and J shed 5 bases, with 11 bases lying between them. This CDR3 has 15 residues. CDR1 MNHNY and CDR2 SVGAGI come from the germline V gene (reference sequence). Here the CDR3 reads CASSYSQSAHQPQHF. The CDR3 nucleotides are TGTGCCAGCAGTTACTCTCAGTCTGCGCATCAGCCCCAGCATTTT.

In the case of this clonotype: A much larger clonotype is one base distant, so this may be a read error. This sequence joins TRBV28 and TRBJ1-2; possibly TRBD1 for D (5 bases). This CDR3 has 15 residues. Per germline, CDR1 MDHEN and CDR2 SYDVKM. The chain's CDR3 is CASSLRPQQGGGCTF. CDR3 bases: TGTGCCAGCAGTTTACGACCACAGCAGGGAGGAGGCTGCACCTTC.

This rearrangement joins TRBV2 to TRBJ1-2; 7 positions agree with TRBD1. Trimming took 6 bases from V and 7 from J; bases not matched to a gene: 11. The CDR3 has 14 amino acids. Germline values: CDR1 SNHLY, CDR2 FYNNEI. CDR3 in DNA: TGTGCCAGCAGGCAAGACAGGGAAAGTGTTGGCTACACCTTC. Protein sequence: CASRQDRESVGYTF.

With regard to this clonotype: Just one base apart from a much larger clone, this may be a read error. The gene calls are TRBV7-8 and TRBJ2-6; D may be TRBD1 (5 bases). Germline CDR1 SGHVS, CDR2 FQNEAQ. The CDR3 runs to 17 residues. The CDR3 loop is CASSQIGRYSGANVLAF. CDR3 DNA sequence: TGTGCCAGCAGCCAAATTGGGCGATATTCTGGGGCCAACGTCCTGGCTTTC.

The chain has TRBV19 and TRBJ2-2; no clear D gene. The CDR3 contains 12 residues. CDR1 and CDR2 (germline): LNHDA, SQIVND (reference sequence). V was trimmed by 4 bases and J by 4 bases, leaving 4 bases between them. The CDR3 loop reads CASSKVTGELFF. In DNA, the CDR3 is TGTGCCAGTAGTAAAGTCACCGGGGAGCTGTTTTTT.